This is a list of T cell receptor beta chains from one sample in a study of T cells in Graves' hyperthyroidism and ophthalmopathy. TCRdb fed the multiplex PCR reads into MiXCR, producing one record per CDR3 protein. The table lists hundreds of thousands of distinct CDR3 sequences, 15% to 20% of them singletons. Sequenced input: blood. All receptors derive from a woman in her twenties or thirties with Graves' hyperthyroidism. Both conserved end residues are part of each CDR3. The order of the fields is D gene, J gene, clone size, V gene, CDR3 protein, CDR3 DNA. The D gene is left open where the match is weak. The listing skips clone size in some rows; elsewhere it reads once, few, many or a size class.

>TRBD1|TRBJ1-6|-|TRBV6-2/TRBV6-3
CASSPRDRSSPLHF
TGTGCCAGCAGCCCCCGGGACAGGAGTTCACCCCTCCACTTT
>-|TRBJ1-5|-|TRBV19
CAAQPGLAQPQHF
TGTGCAGCACAACCGGGGCTCGCTCAGCCCCAGCATTTT
>TRBD1|TRBJ2-5|many|TRBV12-5
CASGLGQGQETQYF
TGTGCTAGTGGTCTGGGACAGGGGCAAGAGACCCAGTACTTC
>TRBD2|TRBJ2-1|many|TRBV27
CASSPTTSGRADEQFF
TGTGCCAGCAGTCCCACGACTAGCGGGAGGGCCGATGAGCAGTTCTTC
>-|TRBJ1-2|many|TRBV7-2
CASSLAFGIGYTF
TGTGCCAGCAGCTTAGCGTTTGGCATTGGCTACACCTTC
>-|TRBJ1-1|-|TRBV4-2
CASSSPNRAEAFF
TGTGCCAGCAGCTCACCCAACAGGGCGGAGGCTTTCTTT
>-|TRBJ2-1|many|TRBV12-3/TRBV12-4
CASSFKHTYNEQFF
TGTGCCAGCAGTTTTAAACACACCTACAATGAGCAGTTCTTC
>-|TRBJ2-1|many|TRBV6-5
CASSYRTLGVGEQFF
TGTGCCAGCAGTTACCGGACCTTAGGCGTCGGTGAGCAGTTCTTC
>TRBD1|TRBJ2-1|-|TRBV11-3
CASSYSGSRGLGNEQFF
TGTGCCAGCAGTTACTCAGGGTCCAGGGGGTTAGGCAATGAGCAGTTCTTC
>-|TRBJ1-6|few|TRBV5-5
CASRQNRVTSPLHF
TGTGCCAGCAGACAAAACAGGGTTACTTCACCCCTCCACTTT
>TRBD1|TRBJ1-1|-|TRBV19
CASSTAGGSNTEAFF
TGTGCCAGTAGTACTGCAGGGGGTTCGAACACTGAAGCTTTCTTT
>-|TRBJ1-5|many|TRBV3-1
CASSRLNQPQHF
TGTGCCAGCAGCCGACTAAATCAGCCCCAGCATTTT
>-|TRBJ2-7|many|TRBV7-2
CASSPSGKANYEQYF
TGTGCCAGCAGCCCTTCCGGGAAGGCCAACTACGAGCAGTACTTC
>-|TRBJ1-1|-|TRBV3-1
CASSQQGGAEAFF
TGTGCCAGCAGCCAACAGGGTGGCGCTGAAGCTTTCTTT
>-|TRBJ2-2|-|TRBV6-1
CASSEVAGGAGELFF
TGTGCCAGCAGTGAAGTTGCAGGGGGGGCCGGGGAGCTGTTTTTT
>-|TRBJ1-5|many|TRBV27
CASSRGVGGNQPQHF
TGTGCCAGCAGTAGAGGGGTGGGCGGCAATCAGCCCCAGCATTTT
>-|TRBJ2-3|-|TRBV5-6
CASSWVADSQYF
TGTGCCAGCAGCTGGGTTGCAGATTCGCAGTATTTT
>TRBD1|TRBJ2-7|many|TRBV7-2
CASSWTGGSPEQYF
TGTGCCAGCAGCTGGACAGGGGGATCCCCCGAGCAGTACTTC
>-|TRBJ1-5|many|TRBV30
CAWSVKTNQPQHF
TGTGCCTGGAGTGTGAAGACGAATCAGCCCCAGCATTTT
>TRBD2|TRBJ2-3|-|TRBV3-1
CASSPHQRGLGDTQYF
TGTGCCAGCAGCCCCCACCAGCGGGGCCTGGGGGATACGCAGTATTTT
>TRBD2|TRBJ2-1|many|TRBV4-1
CASSKGLADNEQFF
TGCGCCAGCAGCAAGGGACTAGCGGACAATGAGCAGTTCTTC
>TRBD1|TRBJ2-7|-|TRBV4-1
CASSQDTIRTGDFEQYF
TGCGCCAGCAGCCAAGATACTATTAGGACAGGGGACTTCGAGCAGTACTTC
>-|TRBJ1-1|many|TRBV10-3
CAISESLDMNTEAFF
TGTGCCATCAGTGAGTCTCTGGACATGAACACTGAAGCTTTCTTT
>TRBD1|TRBJ2-7|-|TRBV4-2
CASSQVRQGDYEQYF
TGTGCCAGCAGCCAAGTTAGACAGGGTGACTACGAGCAGTACTTC
>-|TRBJ2-1|-|TRBV6-2/TRBV6-3
CASSYSGGGFDEQFF
TGTGCCAGCAGTTACTCCGGGGGTGGTTTCGATGAGCAGTTCTTC
>-|TRBJ1-4|-|TRBV6-1
CASSDIRGGEKLFF
TGTGCCAGCAGTGATATCAGGGGAGGGGAAAAACTGTTTTTT
>TRBD2|TRBJ2-5|many|TRBV11-2
CASSFWVAGEETQYF
TGTGCCAGCAGCTTCTGGGTAGCGGGAGAGGAGACCCAGTACTTC
>TRBD2|TRBJ2-3|few|TRBV7-8
CASSLTSGDSTDTQYF
TGTGCCAGCAGTTTGACTAGCGGGGACAGCACAGATACGCAGTATTTT
>-|TRBJ2-1|few|TRBV5-6
CASSLTSFEQFF
TGTGCCAGCAGCTTGACTAGCTTTGAGCAGTTCTTC
>TRBD1|TRBJ2-1|-|TRBV6-5
CASSYVGQGFYNEQFF
TGTGCCAGCAGTTACGTGGGACAGGGATTTTACAATGAGCAGTTCTTC
>-|TRBJ2-7|few|TRBV20-1
CSAPSVVARYEQYF
TGCAGTGCTCCCTCGGTGGTAGCGAGGTACGAGCAGTACTTC
>TRBD1|TRBJ1-1|many|TRBV6-1
CASSPTGARAEAFF
TGTGCCAGCAGTCCGACAGGGGCGAGGGCTGAAGCTTTCTTT
>-|TRBJ1-2|many|TRBV30
CAWSVRGWGDYGYTF
TGTGCCTGGAGTGTCCGGGGGTGGGGGGACTATGGCTACACCTTC
>TRBD2|TRBJ2-7|many|TRBV11-1
CASSRTSGSEQYF
TGTGCCAGCAGCCGGACTAGCGGGAGCGAGCAGTACTTC
>-|TRBJ1-1|many|TRBV11-2
CASSTRQLNTEAFF
TGTGCCAGCAGCACCCGACAGCTGAACACTGAAGCTTTCTTT
>-|TRBJ1-1|-|TRBV29-1
CSVQQGSNTEAFF
TGCAGCGTCCAACAGGGCTCAAACACTGAAGCTTTCTTT
>-|TRBJ2-2|once|TRBV19
CASSINDNTGELFF
TGTGCCAGTAGTATTAACGACAACACCGGGGAGCTGTTTTTT
>-|TRBJ2-5|-|TRBV20-1
CSARDSGEVVETQYF
TGCAGTGCTAGGGACTCAGGGGAAGTGGTAGAGACCCAGTACTTC
>-|TRBJ1-2|few|TRBV19
CASSPSGEGHQRVNGYTF
TGTGCCAGTAGTCCCTCCGGGGAGGGACATCAACGAGTTAATGGCTACACCTTC
>TRBD1|TRBJ1-5|many|TRBV6-1
CASSARTGAVNQPQHF
TGTGCCAGCAGTGCCCGAACAGGGGCCGTAAATCAGCCCCAGCATTTT
>TRBD2|TRBJ2-1|many|TRBV28
CASSFLGLAGYNEQFF
TGTGCCAGCAGTTTTTTGGGACTAGCGGGGTACAATGAGCAGTTCTTC
>TRBD2|TRBJ2-3|many|TRBV6-2/TRBV6-3
CASSLTLAGGQDTQYF
TGTGCCAGCAGCCTTACCCTAGCGGGAGGGCAAGATACGCAGTATTTT
>TRBD1|TRBJ2-3|few|TRBV30
CTWSRGTTDTQYF
TGTACCTGGTCCAGGGGGACCACAGATACGCAGTATTTT
>-|TRBJ1-2|-|TRBV27
CASSLSGQAGGYTF
TGTGCCAGCAGTTTATCTGGCCAGGCGGGTGGCTACACCTTC
>-|TRBJ2-7|few|TRBV3-1
CASSQPSSPSSYEQYF
TGTGCCAGCAGCCAACCCAGTAGCCCAAGCTCCTACGAGCAGTACTTC
>-|TRBJ1-1|many|TRBV2
CASQSQNEAFF
TGTGCCAGCCAATCCCAAAATGAAGCTTTCTTT
>-|TRBJ2-1|few|TRBV20-1
CSAPEGGRFNEQFF
TGCAGTGCTCCGGAGGGAGGAAGATTCAATGAGCAGTTCTTC
>TRBD2|TRBJ2-7|-|TRBV29-1
CSGSPGGGSYEQYF
TGCAGCGGGAGCCCGGGAGGTGGCTCCTACGAGCAGTACTTC
>-|TRBJ2-3|many|TRBV5-1
CASSPRNEGDTQYF
TGCGCCAGCAGCCCGCGAAACGAAGGGGATACGCAGTATTTT
>-|TRBJ1-1|many|TRBV20-1
CSAGQGERTEAFF
TGCAGTGCTGGTCAGGGAGAGAGGACTGAAGCTTTCTTT
>-|TRBJ1-4|-|TRBV11-3
CASSYQIGEKLFF
TGTGCCAGCAGCTATCAGATAGGGGAAAAACTGTTTTTT
>-|TRBJ2-7|many|TRBV3-1
CASSHSFYEQYF
TGTGCCAGCAGCCACTCATTCTACGAGCAGTACTTC
>TRBD1|TRBJ2-7|-|TRBV2
CASSDSGQGAKPYEQYF
TGTGCCAGCAGTGATTCGGGACAGGGGGCGAAGCCCTACGAGCAGTACTTC
>TRBD1|TRBJ1-6|-|TRBV2
CASSEAGQGNNSPLHF
TGTGCCAGCAGTGAAGCGGGACAGGGAAATAATTCACCCCTCCACTTT
>TRBD1|TRBJ2-1|many|TRBV2
CASIRSLRGHNEQFF
TGTGCCAGCATACGTAGCTTGAGGGGGCACAATGAGCAGTTCTTC
>-|TRBJ1-6|few|TRBV20-1
CSAKNDNNSPLHF
TGCAGTGCTAAAAACGATAATAATTCACCCCTCCACTTT
>TRBD1|TRBJ2-7|many|TRBV27
CASLTWTGGAGYEQYF
TGTGCCAGCCTTACCTGGACAGGGGGCGCGGGATACGAGCAGTACTTC
>TRBD1|TRBJ1-1|-|TRBV6-1
CASSRGQGATTEAFF
TGTGCCAGCAGTCGGGGACAGGGGGCTACGACTGAAGCTTTCTTT
>TRBD1|TRBJ1-2|many|TRBV20-1
CSAQTGAYGYTF
TGCAGTGCCCAGACAGGGGCCTATGGCTACACCTTC